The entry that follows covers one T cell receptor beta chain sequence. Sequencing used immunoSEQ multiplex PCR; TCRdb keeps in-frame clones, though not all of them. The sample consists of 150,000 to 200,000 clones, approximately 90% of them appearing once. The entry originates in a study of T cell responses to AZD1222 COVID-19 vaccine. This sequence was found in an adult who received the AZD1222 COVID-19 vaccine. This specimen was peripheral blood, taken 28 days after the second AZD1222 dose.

The CDR3 region has the DNA TGTGCCAGCAGCCTTTCTAGCGGGGGCGAGTACCAAGAGACCCAGTACTTC. Its protein is CASSLSSGGEYQETQYF. The chain is built from TRBV7-9 and TRBJ2-5, with 10 bases lining up with TRBD2. V lost 5 bases to trimming and J lost 0 bases; unmatched junction nucleotides: 9. The CDR3 extends over 17 amino acids. Germline V gives CDR1 SEHNR, CDR2 FQNEAQ (reference sequence).